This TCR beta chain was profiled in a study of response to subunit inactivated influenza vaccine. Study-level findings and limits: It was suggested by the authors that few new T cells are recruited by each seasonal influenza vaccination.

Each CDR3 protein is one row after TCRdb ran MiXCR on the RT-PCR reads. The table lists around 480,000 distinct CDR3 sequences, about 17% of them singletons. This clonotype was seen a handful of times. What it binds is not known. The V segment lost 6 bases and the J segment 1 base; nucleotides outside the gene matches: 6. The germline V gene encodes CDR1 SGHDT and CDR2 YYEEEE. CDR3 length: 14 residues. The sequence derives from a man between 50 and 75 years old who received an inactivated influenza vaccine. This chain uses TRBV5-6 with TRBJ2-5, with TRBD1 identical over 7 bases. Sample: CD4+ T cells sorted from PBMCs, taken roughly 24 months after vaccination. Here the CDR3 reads CASNRGQSQETQYF. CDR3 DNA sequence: TGTGCCAGCAATAGGGGACAGAGCCAAGAGACCCAGTACTTC.